This section outlines one T cell receptor (beta chain) sequence together with its context. Antigen unknown. Produced via immunoSEQ multiplex PCR; TCRdb's table is partial and in-frame only. The data contain about 49,000 clones, around nine tenths of them seen just once; the ten biggest clones take up 1.4% to 1.5%. This record belongs to a study of cytomegalovirus exposure and HLA in healthy donors. Study-wide context: The 110 or so validation repertoires were produced on the same platform as the 500 to 800 repertoires of the first cohort. This was reported in a later analysis.

Broader study findings: Reports showed the classifier diagnosing cytomegalovirus status with high specificity and sensitivity. Investigators reported 150 to 200 TCR beta chains as tied to cytomegalovirus.

The sample consisted of PBMCs. This TCR came from a man between 18 and 29 years old in good health and CMV-seronegative.

The CDR3 sequence: CASSLAENSYNEQFF. The CDR3 coding sequence is TGTGCCAGCAGTTTAGCGGAAAACTCCTACAATGAGCAGTTCTTC. This sequence joins TRBV6-5 and TRBJ2-1; the D gene is possibly TRBD2 (6 bases). V lost 4 bases and J lost 0, with 10 bases in between. CDR3 length: 15 residues. Germline V gene sequence: CDR1 MNHEY, CDR2 SVGAGI.